One sample yielded the 9 T cell receptor beta chains listed below, sequenced in a study of vaccination and CD4 T cells after COVID-19. The time point: late sampling 161 to 241 days after vaccination in three convalescent patients. Treatment: 10-day PBMC culture with coronavirus spike peptide pools or control peptides (ViraFEST assay). The assay that was used to sequence DNA from cultured CD4+ T cells was the Oncomine TCR Beta short-read assay. TCRdb ran MiXCR on the PCR reads and lists one entry per CDR3 protein. The sample lists approximately 27,000 distinct CDR3 sequences, under 40% occurring once. These receptors' targets are unknown. Source: CD4+ T cells from blood, cultured in vitro, taken about 7 months after SARS-CoV-2 vaccination. The receptors derive from a human donor who had recovered from COVID-19.

The chain links TRBV2 to TRBJ1-1, with D hard to call. V was clipped by 4 bases and J by 5 bases, with 8 bases between them. The CDR3 has 12 amino acids. CDR1 is SNHLY and CDR2 is FYNNEI in the germline V gene. CDR3 sequence reads: CASSAYSTEAFF. The CDR3 DNA follows: TGTGCCAGCAGTGCCTACAGTACTGAAGCTTTCTTT.

This sequence joins TRBV6-2 or TRBV6-3 and TRBJ2-7, with D tentatively TRBD1 (5 bases). Trimming cost V 4 bases and J 3 bases, with 7 bases left between them. There are 12 residues in the CDR3. The V gene's germline CDR1 is MNHEY and CDR2 SVGEGT. CDR3 nucleotides: TGTGCCAGCAGTTGGGGCGGCTACGAGCAGTACTTC. Translated, it gives CASSWGGYEQYF.

The chain uses TRBV7-2 and TRBJ2-3; 9 bases line up with TRBD2. There are 16 residues in the CDR3. The V segment lost 1 base and the J segment 2 bases; nucleotides outside the gene matches: 4. Germline lookup yields CDR1 SGHTA and CDR2 FQGNSA. The DNA for the CDR3 is TGTGCCAGCAGCTTAGTTAGCGGGAGAGTCACAGATACGCAGTATTTT. Protein: CASSLVSGRVTDTQYF.

This clonotype was counted only a few times. The chain has TRBV20-1 and TRBJ2-7; 11 nucleotides match TRBD2. Germline-derived CDR1 and CDR2 are DFQATT and SNEGSKA (reference sequence). This CDR3 contains 17 residues. V lost 3 bases and J lost 4; bases outside the gene matches: 14. The DNA of the CDR3 is TGCAGTGCTAGTGGCTCTAGCGGGAGGAAAACTCTATACGAGCAGTACTTC. Amino acid sequence: CSASGSSGRKTLYEQYF.

The chain uses TRBV20-1 and TRBJ2-7; a possible D gene is TRBD2 (6 bases). V lost 3 bases and J lost 0, with 12 bases in between. The germline CDR1 and CDR2 sequences are DFQATT and SNEGSKA (reference sequence). The CDR3 has 14 amino acids. The CDR3 DNA sequence: TGCAGTGCTAGGGGGGAGGTCCCCTCCTACGAGCAGTACTTC. Translated: CSARGEVPSYEQYF.

This clonotype is medium-sized (0.01 to 0.1%). CDR3 amino acids: CASSEEGTGAYEQYF. CDR3 DNA: TGTGCCAGCAGTGAAGAGGGGACAGGGGCCTACGAGCAGTACTTC. The rearrangement links TRBV6-1 to TRBJ2-7, with 10 positions matching TRBD1. This CDR3 is 15 amino acids long. V lost 1 base to trimming and J lost 2 bases; unmatched junction nucleotides: 2. Germline V gives CDR1 MNHNS, CDR2 SASEGT.

This rearrangement joins TRBV20-1 to TRBJ1-3, with 8 bases that match TRBD1. The V segment lost 4 bases and the J segment 5 bases; nucleotides outside the gene matches: 7. Germline CDR1 DFQATT, CDR2 SNEGSKA (reference sequence). This CDR3 has 14 residues. This chain's CDR3 is CSATGQDGRNTIYF. The CDR3 DNA reads TGCAGTGCTACGGGACAGGATGGAAGAAACACCATATATTTT.

The gene calls are TRBV7-2 and TRBJ2-3, with D possibly matching TRBD2 (5 bases). V gave up 6 bases and J gave up 2 bases, with 12 bases separating them. The germline gives CDR1 SGHTA, CDR2 FQGNSA. The CDR3 covers 14 residues. The DNA for the CDR3 is TGTGCCAGCAGGGAGGCCGTAGTCACAGATACGCAGTATTTT. It codes for CASREAVVTDTQYF.

V gene TRBV7-9 combines with J gene TRBJ2-7; a possible D gene is TRBD2 (6 bases). Deletions cut 3 bases from V and 4 bases from J, with 25 bases between. Germline CDR1 SEHNR, CDR2 FQNEAQ (reference sequence). This CDR3 comprises 18 residues. The CDR3 DNA sequence: TGTGCCAGCAGCTTTTCGACTGCTAGGAGGGCCATCGTGTACGAGCAGTACTTC. Amino acid sequence: CASSFSTARRAIVYEQYF.